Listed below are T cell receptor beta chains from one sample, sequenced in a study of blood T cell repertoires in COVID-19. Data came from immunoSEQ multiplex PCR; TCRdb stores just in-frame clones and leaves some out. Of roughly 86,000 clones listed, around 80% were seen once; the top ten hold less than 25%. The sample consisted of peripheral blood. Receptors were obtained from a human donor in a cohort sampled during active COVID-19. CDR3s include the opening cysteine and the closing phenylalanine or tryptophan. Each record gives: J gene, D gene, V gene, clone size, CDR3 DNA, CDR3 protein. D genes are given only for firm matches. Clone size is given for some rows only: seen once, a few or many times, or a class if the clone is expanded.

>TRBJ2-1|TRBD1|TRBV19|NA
TGTGCCAGTACCAGACAGGGCAGCTCCTACAATGAGCAGTTCTTC
CASTRQGSSYNEQFF
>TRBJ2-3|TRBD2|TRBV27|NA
TGTGCCAGCAGTTTAAGGAGTCTAGCGGGGGGGCGAGGTACGCAGTATTTT
CASSLRSLAGGRGTQYF
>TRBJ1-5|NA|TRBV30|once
TGTGCCTGGAGTGAGGGGATCAATCAGCCCCAGCATTTT
CAWSEGINQPQHF
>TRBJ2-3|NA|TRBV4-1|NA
TGCGCCAGCAGCCACCCCGGTACAGATACGCAGTATTTT
CASSHPGTDTQYF
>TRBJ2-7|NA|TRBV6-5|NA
TGTGCCAGCAGGGACTACTACGAGCAGTACTTC
CASRDYYEQYF
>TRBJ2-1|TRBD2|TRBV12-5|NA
TGTGCTAGTGGTTCAGGGACTAGCGGGGGGCCAAGCTCCTACAATGAGCAGTTCTTC
CASGSGTSGGPSSYNEQFF
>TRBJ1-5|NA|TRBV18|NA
TGTGCCAGCTCCAGCGGGGTCGCACTCCTCAATCAGCCCCAGCATTTT
CASSSGVALLNQPQHF
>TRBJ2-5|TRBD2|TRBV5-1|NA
TGCGCCAGCAGCTTGAACTCGCGGGGGGGTAAAGAGACCCAGTACTTC
CASSLNSRGGKETQYF
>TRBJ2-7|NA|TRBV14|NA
TGTGCCAGCAGCCAAGAAGTCGGGCAGGGACACTACGAGCAGTACTTC
CASSQEVGQGHYEQYF
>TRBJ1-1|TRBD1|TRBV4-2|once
TGTGCCAGCAGCCAAGAGCTCATAGGACAGGGGGGTGGAACTGAAGCTTTCTTT
CASSQELIGQGGGTEAFF
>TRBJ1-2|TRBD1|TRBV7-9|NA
TGTGCCAGCAGCTCCGGGAGGGACAGGGACAACTATGGCTACACCTTC
CASSSGRDRDNYGYTF
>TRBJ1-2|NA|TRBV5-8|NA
TGTGCCAGCACCTCCGGGAGCTATTATGGTGGCTACACCTTC
CASTSGSYYGGYTF
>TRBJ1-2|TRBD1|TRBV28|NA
TGTGCCAGCAGTCCGGTGACAGGGGGCTACACCTTC
CASSPVTGGYTF
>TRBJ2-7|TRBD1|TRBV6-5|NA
TGTGCCAGCAGTCCCACCCATCGGACAGGCCCTCCGTCGAGCTTC
CASSPTHRTGPPSSF
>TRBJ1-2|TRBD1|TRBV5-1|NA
TGCGCCAGCAGCTTAAACCGGGACAGGGCCGGAGGTGGCTACACCTTC
CASSLNRDRAGGGYTF
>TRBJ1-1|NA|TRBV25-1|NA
TGTGCCAGCAGTGGCAGGGCTTATGACACTGAAGCTTTCTTT
CASSGRAYDTEAFF
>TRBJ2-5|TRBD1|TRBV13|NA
TGTGCCAGCAGCCTACAGGGGGCGGGTCAAGAGACCCAGTACTTC
CASSLQGAGQETQYF
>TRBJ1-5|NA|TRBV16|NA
TGTGCCAGCAGCCTCCAGGGTACCGTCAATCAGCCCCAGCATTTT
CASSLQGTVNQPQHF
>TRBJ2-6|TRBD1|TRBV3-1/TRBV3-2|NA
TGTGCCAGTTCAAAAGGGGGCGGCTCTGGGGCCAACGTCCTGACTTTC
CASSKGGGSGANVLTF
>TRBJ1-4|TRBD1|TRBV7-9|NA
TGTGCCAGCAGCTTAGCCGTGGGACAGGCGAATGAAAAACTGTTTTTT
CASSLAVGQANEKLFF
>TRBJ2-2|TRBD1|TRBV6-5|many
TGTGCCAGCAGTACCGACAGGGGTCGCACCGGGGAGCTGTTTTTT
CASSTDRGRTGELFF
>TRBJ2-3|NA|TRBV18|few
TGTGCCAGCTCACCCGGGACAACAGCACCGGATACGCAGTATTTT
CASSPGTTAPDTQYF
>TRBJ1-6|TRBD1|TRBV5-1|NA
TGCGCCAGCAGCTTGCGAGGACAGGGAGGGAATTCACCCCTCCACTTT
CASSLRGQGGNSPLHF
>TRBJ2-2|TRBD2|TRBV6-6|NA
TGTGCCAGCAGTCGTCGCTCCGGGGGGGCCTTAAGGACCGGGGAGCTGTTTTTT
CASSRRSGGALRTGELFF
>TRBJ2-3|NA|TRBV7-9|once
TGTGCCAGCAGCCCACTGGCCCAAGCGAGCACAGATACGCAGTATTTT
CASSPLAQASTDTQYF
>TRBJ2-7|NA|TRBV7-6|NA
TGTGCCAGCAGCCCACAGGGAAGGCTCGAGCAGTACTTC
CASSPQGRLEQYF
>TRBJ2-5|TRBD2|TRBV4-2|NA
TGTGCCAGCAGCCAGACTAGCGGGGGGGGTCAAGAGACCCAGTACTTC
CASSQTSGGGQETQYF
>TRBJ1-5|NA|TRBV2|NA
TGTGCCAGCAGTTTGGGAGGTCAGCCCCAGCATTTT
CASSLGGQPQHF
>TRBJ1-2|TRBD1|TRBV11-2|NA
TGTGCCAGCAGCTTAGCTCAGACAGGGGGCAAGGGCTACACCTTC
CASSLAQTGGKGYTF
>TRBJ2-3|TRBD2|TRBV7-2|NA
TGTGCCAGCAGCTTGGGACTAGCGGGGGGGCCTTACACAGATACGCAGTATTTT
CASSLGLAGGPYTDTQYF
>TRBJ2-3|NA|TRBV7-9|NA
TGTGCCAGCAGCTTGCGGGGGCCTACCACAGATACGCAGTATTTT
CASSLRGPTTDTQYF
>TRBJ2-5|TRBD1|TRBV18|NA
TGTGCCAGCTCACCATTTTTTAGGGGGCCGGAGACCCAGTACTTC
CASSPFFRGPETQYF
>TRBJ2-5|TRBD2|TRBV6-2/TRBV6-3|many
TGTGCCAGCAGTCCCGGGACTAGCGGGGAGACACAAGAGACCCAGTACTTC
CASSPGTSGETQETQYF
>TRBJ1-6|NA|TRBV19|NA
TGTGCCAGTAGTAGGGCAGCTAATTCACCCCTCCACTTT
CASSRAANSPLHF
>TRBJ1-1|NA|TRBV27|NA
TGTGCCAGCAGTTTATCCCCGGCCGCGTGGGGGGGCACTGAAGCTTTCTTT
CASSLSPAAWGGTEAFF
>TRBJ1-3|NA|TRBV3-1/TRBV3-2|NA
TGTGCCAGCAGCCAAGGATTCGGGAGCTCTGGAAACACCATATATTTT
CASSQGFGSSGNTIYF
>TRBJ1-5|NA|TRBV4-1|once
TGCGCCAGCAGCCAAGACGGAGTGATTCCGCCCCAGCATTTT
CASSQDGVIPPQHF
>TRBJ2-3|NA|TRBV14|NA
TGTGCCAGCAGCTGGGACTTCACAGATACGCAGTATTTT
CASSWDFTDTQYF
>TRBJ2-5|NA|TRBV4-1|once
TGCGCCAGCAGCCAAGATATACAGCAAGAGACCCAGTACTTC
CASSQDIQQETQYF
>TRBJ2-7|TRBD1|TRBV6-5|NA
TGTGCCAGCAGGCGACAGGGGGGCTCCTACGAGCAGTACTTC
CASRRQGGSYEQYF
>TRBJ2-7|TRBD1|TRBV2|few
TGTGCCGTCGACAGGGATAACTACGAGCAGTACTTC
CAVDRDNYEQYF